What follows are 32 T cell receptor beta chains derived from one specimen sequenced in a study of blood T cells in healthy people across ages. A second about 7 to 11 cycle PCR used barcoded and J-beta primers. TCRdb redid the calling of the 5' RACE reads with MiXCR, one entry per CDR3 protein. The table has 1.4 million or so distinct CDR3 sequences, under 55% seen once. Sequenced sample: blood. The receptors derive from a woman aged 18-30 years in good health.

In this sample, this clonotype turned up a few times. The chain recombines TRBV7-9 with TRBJ2-1, with 7 bases that match TRBD1. The CDR3 has 15 amino acids. Germline CDR1 and CDR2: SEHNR and FQNEAQ (reference sequence). V lost 2 bases and J lost 3; bases outside the gene matches: 4. CDR3 bases: TGTGCCAGCAGCTTAAAGGGGGCCAACTACAATGAGCAGTTCTTC. Protein: CASSLKGANYNEQFF.

The chain uses TRBV12-3 or TRBV12-4 and TRBJ2-7; 9 bases are a match to TRBD1. TRBJ2-5 matches the DNA end more closely, so the J call is doubtful. This CDR3 has 14 residues. This CDR3 is CASSRSTGGETQYF. The DNA of the CDR3 is TGTGCCAGCAGTCGATCGACAGGGGGAGAGACCCAGTACTTC.

In this sample, this clonotype turned up a few times. This sequence joins TRBV4-2 and TRBJ1-2; 10 bases fit TRBD1. Germline-derived CDR1 and CDR2 are LGHNA and YNFKEQ. The CDR3 is made up of 17 amino acids. Losses at the gene ends were 1 base for V and 5 bases for J; bases not matched to a gene: 10. The CDR3 DNA is TGTGCCAGCAGCCAAGGGGTTTCGGACAGGGGGGTGTATGGCTACACCTTC. Protein sequence: CASSQGVSDRGVYGYTF.

As to this clonotype: Mismatch with germline at one junction end may stem from a read error. V gene TRBV12-3 or TRBV12-4 combines with J gene TRBJ1-5, with D maybe TRBD1 (5 bases). CDR3 length equals 15 residues. In DNA form, the CDR3 reads TGTACCAGCAGTTTAGCAGGGACCAGCAATCAGCCCCAGCATTTT. Its translation: CTSSLAGTSNQPQHF.

This clonotype was recorded many times. The chain joins TRBV9 to TRBJ1-2; tentative D call: TRBD1 (5 bases). The germline CDR1 and CDR2 sequences are SGDLS and YYNGEE. The length of the CDR3 is 13 residues. V gave up 2 bases and J gave up 2 bases, with 7 bases separating them. DNA of the CDR3: TGTGCCAGCAGCGTCCGACAGAACTATGGCTACACCTTC. Its translation: CASSVRQNYGYTF.

The chain combines TRBV4-3 with TRBJ1-3; 9 bases are a match to TRBD1. Germline CDR1 reads LGHNA; CDR2 reads YSLEER. Losses at the gene ends were 3 bases for V and 1 base for J; bases not matched to a gene: 1. The CDR3 has 15 amino acids. CDR3 nucleotides: TGCGCCAGCAGCCAGGGACAGGGTTCTGGAAACACCATATATTTT. This sequence encodes CASSQGQGSGNTIYF.

V is TRBV20-1 and J is TRBJ1-5; D is ambiguous. From germline, CDR1 is DFQATT and CDR2 SNEGSKA (reference sequence). V lost 3 bases, J lost 3 bases, and 15 bases lay in between. The CDR3 contains 15 residues. CDR3: CSASGGSGNNQPQHF. The CDR3 region has the DNA TGCAGTGCTAGCGGCGGGTCGGGCAACAATCAGCCCCAGCATTTT.

The chain recombines TRBV10-3 with TRBJ1-1; 7 bases match TRBD1. The ends lost 6 bases at V and 4 bases at J; junction bases unmatched: 5. The CDR3 sequence is 13 residues long. Germline CDR1 and CDR2: ENHRY and SYGVKD. CDR3 DNA sequence: TGTGCCATCAGCCTGACAGGGCCCACTGAAGCTTTCTTT. Translation gives CAISLTGPTEAFF.

Many counts were recorded for this clonotype. The chain employs TRBV3-1 and TRBJ2-7, with a weak D call TRBD2 (6 bases). The germline V gene has CDR1 LGHDT and CDR2 YNNKEL (reference sequence). V dropped 7 bases and J dropped 1 base, with 11 bases sitting between them. CDR3 size: 13 residues. The CDR3 DNA is TGTGCCAGCAAATTGCGGGATTCCTACGAGCAGTACTTC. The encoded protein is CASKLRDSYEQYF.

The V gene is TRBV28, the J gene TRBJ1-1, with 9 bases matching TRBD1. CDR1 and CDR2 (germline): MDHEN, SYDVKM. J lost 5 bases, V lost 6 bases, and 7 bases had no gene match. The CDR3 consists of 14 residues. CDR3 loop: CASRLDRGRTEAFF. DNA for the CDR3: TGTGCCAGCAGGTTGGACAGGGGAAGAACTGAAGCTTTCTTT.

The chain links TRBV20-1 to TRBJ2-5; maybe TRBD1 (5 bases). The assigned J gene may be wrong: the sequence end matches TRBJ2-7 better. This CDR3 spans 12 amino acids. CDR1 and CDR2 (germline): DFQATT, SNEGSKA (reference sequence). CDR3 DNA sequence: TGCAGTGGTCGGGCAGGGTGGTACGAGCAGTACTTC. It yields the protein CSGRAGWYEQYF.

This clonotype has more than one count but fewer than ten. This chain joins TRBV20-1 and TRBJ1-5; TRBD1 matches 8 bases. V was clipped by 1 base and J by 6 bases; unmatched bases: 5. The CDR3 totals 14 residues. Germline V gene lookup returns CDR1 DFQATT and CDR2 SNEGSKA (reference sequence). Here the CDR3 reads CSARGGQGSQPQHF. The CDR3 DNA reads TGCAGTGCTAGAGGTGGACAGGGCAGTCAGCCCCAGCATTTT.

The V and J genes are TRBV6-2 or TRBV6-3 and TRBJ2-7; D remains ambiguous. This CDR3 has 15 amino acids. Trimming removed 3 bases from V and 2 bases from J, with 14 bases in between. Germline lookup yields CDR1 MNHEY and CDR2 SVGEGT. This CDR3 is CASSYMANSAYEQYF. In DNA form, the CDR3 reads TGTGCCAGCAGTTATATGGCGAACTCTGCCTACGAGCAGTACTTC.

V and J are TRBV20-1 and TRBJ2-5; 12 bases map to TRBD2. In germline, CDR1 is DFQATT, CDR2 SNEGSKA (reference sequence). V was clipped by 5 bases and J by 0 bases; unmatched bases: 4. The CDR3 length is 15 residues. The CDR3 DNA reads TGCAGTGCTGGAACTAGCGGGAGGTACCAAGAGACCCAGTACTTC. It translates to CSAGTSGRYQETQYF.

The chain has TRBV27 and TRBJ2-3; 9 bases line up with TRBD2. Trimming took 3 bases from V and 4 from J; bases not matched to a gene: 5. The CDR3 has 15 residues. Germline V gives CDR1 MNHEY, CDR2 SMNVEV (reference sequence). This CDR3 is CASSFGGGAADTQYF. The DNA of the CDR3 is TGTGCCAGCAGTTTCGGCGGGGGGGCGGCAGATACGCAGTATTTT.

About this clonotype: The germline gene is not matched at one end of the junction; a read error may be the cause. This chain uses TRBV7-9 with TRBJ2-7; TRBD2 is a possible D gene (6 bases). CDR3 length: 15 amino acids. From germline, CDR1 is SEHNR and CDR2 FQNEAQ (reference sequence). The CDR3 protein is CASSPRGSRSSEQYF. CDR3 DNA sequence: TGTGCCAGCAGCCCACGGGGGAGTCGGTCCTCCGAGCAGTACTTC.

This CDR3 is CASSGVDRQNTGELFF. The DNA of the CDR3 is TGTGCCAGCAGTGGAGTGGACAGGCAGAACACCGGGGAGCTGTTTTTT. V and J are TRBV2 and TRBJ2-2, with TRBD1 matching over 7 bases. The germline gives CDR1 SNHLY, CDR2 FYNNEI. The CDR3 is 16 residues long. V gave up 4 bases and J gave up 1 base; unmatched junction bases: 6.

V is TRBV29-1 and J is TRBJ2-5; D is unclear. The length of the CDR3 is 11 residues. Trimming took 3 bases from V and 3 from J, leaving 5 bases between them. Germline V lookup: CDR1 SQVTM, CDR2 ANQGSEA. The CDR3 reads CSVDRKETQYF. The CDR3 nucleotides read TGCAGCGTTGACAGGAAAGAGACCCAGTACTTC.

This clonotype was seen a handful of times. The rearrangement links TRBV15 to TRBJ1-2; D ambiguous. The CDR3 has 15 residues. Between the trimmed V and J ends, which lost 0 bases and 0 bases, there was a span of 8 bases. CDR1 and CDR2 (germline): LNHNV, YYDKDF (reference sequence). This chain's CDR3 is CATSRDSRSNYGYTF. The CDR3 bases are TGTGCCACCAGCAGAGATTCCAGATCTAACTATGGCTACACCTTC.

Concerning this clonotype: A much larger clone is a single base away; this may be a read error. The rearrangement links TRBV20-1 to TRBJ1-2, with D hard to call. CDR3 length equals 13 residues. The V end was cut by 5 bases, the J end by 4 bases, with 14 bases between. Germline V gene data show CDR1 as DFQATT and CDR2 as SNEGSKA (reference sequence). The CDR3 spells CSASVRTSYGYTF. The CDR3 DNA reads TGCAGTGCTTCGGTGAGGACTTCCTATGGCTACACCTTC.

The chain carries TRBV20-1 and TRBJ2-1; the D gene is possibly TRBD2 (5 bases). The CDR3 sequence is 13 residues long. With 5 bases removed from V and 9 bases from J, the gap between germline ends came to 17 bases. CDR1 and CDR2 (germline): DFQATT, SNEGSKA (reference sequence). CDR3 DNA sequence: TGCAGTGCTCCATCTTCTAGCAACGTTGAGCAGTTCTTC. Protein sequence: CSAPSSSNVEQFF.

This clonotype has more than one count but fewer than ten. The chain recombines TRBV3-1 with TRBJ2-7; the D gene is possibly TRBD1 (5 bases). This CDR3 has 16 amino acids. With 0 bases removed from V and 0 bases from J, the gap between germline ends came to 12 bases. Germline CDR1 reads LGHDT; CDR2 reads YNNKEL (reference sequence). In nucleotides, the CDR3 is TGTGCCAGCAGCCAAGATAGGGGAACCCACTCCTACGAGCAGTACTTC. Its translation is CASSQDRGTHSYEQYF.

J is TRBJ1-4 and V is TRBV5-1; D is uncertain. CDR3 length: 14 amino acids. Germline V CDR1 and CDR2: SGHRS, YFSETQ. V dropped 1 base and J dropped 5 bases, with 9 bases sitting between them. Here the CDR3 DNA reads TGCGCCAGCAGCTTGAAGGGTGAGAATGAAAAACTGTTTTTT. Encoded protein: CASSLKGENEKLFF.

V and J are TRBV27 and TRBJ2-1; a weak D match, TRBD2 (5 bases). TRBJ2-7 matches the DNA end more closely, so the J call is doubtful. The CDR3 sequence is 15 residues long. Germline V gene data show CDR1 as MNHEY and CDR2 as SMNVEV (reference sequence). CDR3 sequence (DNA): TGTGCCAGCAGGGCGGACTTCAGCTCCTACAATGAGCAGTACTTC. Translating it yields CASRADFSSYNEQYF.

This clonotype was counted a few times. J is TRBJ2-1 and V is TRBV28; the D gene is possibly TRBD1 (5 bases). Trimming removed 3 bases from V and 9 bases from J, with 15 bases in between. The length of the CDR3 is 14 residues. CDR1 and CDR2 from the germline V gene are MDHEN and SYDVKM. In nucleotides, the CDR3 is TGTGCCAGCAGTTTCTCTGGTGTAGGGGCTGAGCAGTTCTTC. This encodes CASSFSGVGAEQFF.

Here the CDR3 reads CASSPPLRGPRPDTQYF. Written as DNA, the CDR3 is TGTGCCAGCAGTCCCCCCCTGCGCGGGCCTAGGCCAGATACGCAGTATTTT. The chain combines TRBV12-3 or TRBV12-4 with TRBJ2-3; D may be TRBD2 (5 bases). This CDR3 has 17 residues. Trimming pared 5 bases from V and 4 bases from J, leaving 22 bases between.

This chain joins TRBV20-1 and TRBJ2-3; 7 nucleotides match TRBD2. The CDR3 covers 13 residues. J lost 2 bases, V lost 7 bases, and 6 bases had no gene match. Germline CDR1 DFQATT, CDR2 SNEGSKA (reference sequence). Here the CDR3 reads CSGVGGPTDTQYF. In nucleotides, the CDR3 is TGCAGTGGAGTGGGAGGGCCCACAGATACGCAGTATTTT.

J is TRBJ1-2 and V is TRBV12-3 or TRBV12-4; maybe TRBD1 (6 bases). The CDR3 is made up of 14 amino acids. V was pared by 6 bases and J by 4 bases, with 15 bases between. CDR3 sequence: CASSTTGSTYGYTF. In DNA form, the CDR3 reads TGTGCCAGCAGCACAACAGGGAGCACCTATGGCTACACCTTC.

The chain has TRBV19 and TRBJ2-3; unclear D gene. The CDR3 has 13 residues. Germline CDR1 LNHDA, CDR2 SQIVND (reference sequence). V lost 3 bases and J lost 1, with 5 bases in between. The CDR3 nucleotides are TGTGCCAGTAGTATGGCCCGCACAGATACGCAGTATTTT. Protein sequence: CASSMARTDTQYF.

This clonotype was picked up a small number of times. The chain employs TRBV2 and TRBJ2-2, with D unresolved. The CDR3 consists of 14 residues. V dropped 7 bases and J dropped 2 bases, with 11 bases sitting between them. Germline V gene lookup returns CDR1 SNHLY and CDR2 FYNNEI. The CDR3 DNA follows: TGTGCCAGCAAAATCCTTACCAACACCGGGGAGCTGTTTTTT. As protein: CASKILTNTGELFF.

The chain carries TRBV5-5 and TRBJ1-2, with unresolved D. Trimming cost V 0 bases and J 6 bases, with 21 bases left between them. The CDR3 length is 17 residues. Germline CDR1 reads SGHKS; CDR2 reads YYEKEE (reference sequence). The CDR3 here is CASSLGPPPRQNNGYTF. Written as DNA, the CDR3 is TGTGCCAGCAGCTTGGGGCCCCCTCCGAGACAAAATAATGGCTACACCTTC. Full variable domain (remainder filled in from reference TRBV5-5 and TRBJ1-2): DAGVTQSPTHLIKTRGQQVTLRCSPISGHKSVSWYQQVLGQGPQFIFQYYEKEERGRGNFPDRFSARQFPNYSSELNVNALLLGDSALYLCASSLGPPPRQNNGYTFGSGTRLTVV.

The chain carries TRBV4-3 and TRBJ2-5, with 7 bases aligning to TRBD1. The trim removed 1 base at V and 0 bases at J, leaving 8 bases unmatched. Germline CDR1 reads LGHNA; CDR2 reads YSLEER. The CDR3 has 17 residues. CDR3 nucleotides: TGCGCCAGCAGCCAAGCATTAGGGACAGACTACCAAGAGACCCAGTACTTC. Translating it yields CASSQALGTDYQETQYF.